A single sample is the source of the 6 T cell receptor beta chains below, sequenced in a study of shared clonotypes between healthy human individuals. TCRdb keeps only in-frame clones here, not all; method: immunoSEQ multiplex PCR. The sample carries 2,500,000 or so clones, approximately 94% recorded once. Sequencing was performed on naive CD4+ T cells sorted from blood. Specified subset: CD45RA+ positively selected. All receptors derive from a young man in good health.

The V call is TRBV30, the J call TRBJ1-2; tentative D call: TRBD1 (5 bases). Trimming shortened V by 6 bases and J by 0 bases, and 17 bases separated the two germline ends. The CDR3 is made up of 15 amino acids. Germline V gene lookup returns CDR1 GTSNPN and CDR2 SVGIG (reference sequence). CDR3: CACSEGADTNYGYTF. The CDR3 DNA reads TGTGCCTGTTCTGAAGGGGCAGATACTAACTATGGCTACACCTTC.

The rearrangement uses TRBV30 and TRBJ1-4, with 10 bases aligning to TRBD1. J lost 8 bases, V lost 2 bases, and 5 bases had no gene match. The CDR3 runs to 14 residues. Germline CDR1 GTSNPN, CDR2 SVGIG (reference sequence). The CDR3 sequence: CAWSRQGAEEKLFF. For the CDR3, the DNA is TGTGCCTGGAGTCGACAGGGGGCGGAGGAAAAACTGTTTTTT.

This chain joins TRBV7-9 and TRBJ2-5, with TRBD2 matching 13 bases. Germline CDR1 and CDR2: SEHNR and FQNEAQ (reference sequence). The CDR3 is 17 residues long. J gave up 7 bases and V 5 bases, and 13 bases lay outside the gene matches. The CDR3 nucleotides read TGTGCCAGCAGCCCGAGGGGACTAGCGGGATCGGGAGGGACCCAGTACTTC. Protein product: CASSPRGLAGSGGTQYF.

V usage is TRBV28 and J usage is TRBJ2-3, with D unresolved. CDR3 size: 17 residues. V lost 1 base and J 0 bases, leaving 14 bases between the germline ends. Germline-derived CDR1 and CDR2 are MDHEN and SYDVKM. CDR3 amino acids: CASSLFLAVSSTDTQYF. In DNA form, the CDR3 reads TGTGCCAGCAGTTTATTTCTGGCAGTTTCTAGCACAGATACGCAGTATTTT.

This chain uses TRBV1 with TRBJ2-3; TRBD2 is the table's D call and was not checked against the DNA. TRBV1 represents a pseudogene. The CDR3 has 15 residues. Here the CDR3 DNA reads TGCACCAGCAGCCAAGATCGGGGGGGCACAGATACGCAGTATTTT. Its protein is CTSSQDRGGTDTQYF.

The chain carries TRBV7-2 and TRBJ1-6; possible D gene TRBD1, 6 bases. CDR3 length: 14 amino acids. The V gene's germline CDR1 is SGHTA and CDR2 FQGNSA. Trimming left V 4 bases short and J 2 bases short, with 6 bases between. For the CDR3, the DNA is TGTGCCAGCAGCTCAGGGGCCTATAATTCACCCCTCCACTTT. This encodes CASSSGAYNSPLHF.